One sample yielded the 30 T cell receptor beta chains listed below, sequenced in a study of blood T cells in healthy people across ages. A second PCR, run for roughly 7 to 11 cycles, used a sample-barcoded 5' primer plus a J-beta primer mix. TCRdb reanalysed the 5' RACE reads using MiXCR and keeps one entry per CDR3 protein. The repertoire consists of some 880,000 distinct CDR3 sequences, with approximately 35% occurring once and the leading ten covering 10% to 15%. The sequenced sample consisted of blood. Receptors originate from a man aged 18 to 29 in good health.

Only a few counts were recorded for this clonotype. The chain carries TRBV20-1 and TRBJ2-7; 7 bases fit TRBD1. Germline loops: CDR1 DFQATT, CDR2 SNEGSKA (reference sequence). V shed 1 base, J shed 0 bases, and the junction held 15 bases outside the gene matches. The CDR3 runs 18 residues. This CDR3 is CSARVARPGQAPSYEQYF. CDR3 bases: TGCAGTGCTAGAGTCGCCCGCCCCGGACAGGCCCCCTCCTACGAGCAGTACTTC.

The V call is TRBV7-9, the J call TRBJ1-4; no firm D call. The CDR3 spans 12 residues. V lost 3 bases, J lost 6 bases, and 5 bases lay in between. In germline, CDR1 is SEHNR, CDR2 FQNEAQ (reference sequence). The CDR3 sequence is CASSFVDEKLFF. For the CDR3, the DNA is TGTGCCAGCAGCTTCGTGGATGAAAAACTGTTTTTT.

A word on this clonotype: A much larger clone lies a single base off, so this may be a read error. The genes are TRBV5-6 and TRBJ2-3; D ambiguous. The germline gives CDR1 SGHDT, CDR2 YYEEEE. The V gene lost 3 bases and the J gene lost 0 bases, with 11 bases spanning the gap. The length of the CDR3 is 15 residues. The CDR3 loop is CASSSLVGSTDTQYF. The CDR3 nucleotides are TGTGCCAGCAGCTCCCTAGTGGGGAGCACAGATACGCAGTATTTT.

The chain has TRBV6-5 and TRBJ2-5, with a tentative D call TRBD1 (5 bases). The DNA matches TRBJ2-7 better at its end, which makes the J call doubtful. The CDR3 runs 14 residues. From germline, CDR1 is MNHEY and CDR2 SVGAGI. The CDR3 nucleotides are TGTGCCAGCAGACCTCTGGACAAGGACTACGAGCAGTACTTC. This encodes CASRPLDKDYEQYF.

In its sample, this clonotype was seen a few times. The genes are TRBV3-1 and TRBJ2-5; possibly TRBD2 for D (6 bases). The CDR3 spans 16 residues. V was trimmed by 0 bases and J by 1 base, leaving 12 bases between them. Germline V gene lookup returns CDR1 LGHDT and CDR2 YNNKEL (reference sequence). CDR3 in DNA: TGTGCCAGCAGCCAAGATGGGCAGGGACTCCAAGAGACCCAGTACTTC. This sequence encodes CASSQDGQGLQETQYF.

The chain couples TRBV15 to TRBJ2-4; possible D gene TRBD1, 8 bases. The CDR3 extends over 15 amino acids. V was cut by 3 bases and J by 8 bases, with 17 bases left in between. CDR1 is LNHNV and CDR2 is YYDKDF in the germline V gene (reference sequence). CDR3 residues: CATSRSTGGVDIQYF. Here the CDR3 DNA reads TGTGCCACCAGCAGGTCAACAGGGGGGGTAGACATTCAGTACTTC. The entire variable domain, with the rest obtained from reference TRBV15 and TRBJ2-4, is as follows: DAMVIQNPRYQVTQFGKPVTLSCSQTLNHNVMYWYQQKSSQAPKLLFHYYDKDFNNEADTPDNFQSRRPNTSFCFLDIRSPGLGDTAMYLCATSRSTGGVDIQYFGAGTRLSVL.

This clonotype was found once. At one boundary the junction diverges from the germline segment, which might be a read error. This rearrangement joins TRBV7-8 to TRBJ1-6, with D perhaps TRBD1 (6 bases). Germline V gene sequence: CDR1 SGHVS, CDR2 FQNEAQ. CDR3 length: 16 amino acids. CDR3 loop: CASSPNRVHRNSPPHF. For the CDR3, the DNA is TGTGCCAGCAGCCCAAACAGGGTCCACCGTAATTCACCCCCCCACTTT. The full variable domain, with the rest looked up from reference TRBV7-8 and TRBJ1-6, is GAGVSQSPRYKVAKRGQDVALRCDPISGHVSLFWYQQALGQGPEFLTYFQNEAQLDKSGLPSDRFFAERPEGSVSTLKIQRTQQEDSAVYLCASSPNRVHRNSPPHFGNGTRLTVT.

The V call is TRBV5-1, the J call TRBJ2-1; 9 nucleotides agree with TRBD2. This CDR3 has 15 residues. Germline CDR1 SGHRS, CDR2 YFSETQ. V shed 3 bases, J shed 4 bases, and the junction held 5 bases outside the gene matches. The CDR3 loop reads CASSYGTSRYNEQFF. CDR3 in DNA: TGCGCCAGCAGCTACGGGACTAGCAGGTACAATGAGCAGTTCTTC.

This chain links TRBV3-1 with TRBJ1-1, with 8 bases aligning to TRBD1. The CDR3 length is 13 residues. Germline V gene data show CDR1 as LGHDT and CDR2 as YNNKEL (reference sequence). Trimming cost V 7 bases and J 11 bases; bases outside gene matches: 12. This CDR3 reads CASTTVGDRGAFF. CDR3 nucleotide sequence: TGTGCCAGCACCACCGTTGGCGACAGGGGCGCTTTCTTT.

This clonotype occurred many times. The chain is built from TRBV6-5 and TRBJ1-2, with D possibly being TRBD1 (6 bases). The CDR3 runs to 16 residues. Trimming cost V 5 bases and J 3 bases, with 19 bases left between them. The germline gives CDR1 MNHEY, CDR2 SVGAGI. CDR3 sequence reads: CASSLMTGQAHYGYTF. CDR3 sequence (DNA): TGTGCCAGCAGTCTGATGACAGGCCAGGCTCACTATGGCTACACCTTC.

This clonotype was counted only a few times. The chain couples TRBV30 to TRBJ2-5; no clear D. Germline loops: CDR1 GTSNPN, CDR2 SVGIG (reference sequence). Trimming stripped 2 bases from V and 2 bases from J, with 3 bases between. CDR3 length: 11 residues. CDR3 DNA: TGTGCCTGGAGTAGGCAAGAGACCCAGTACTTC. This codes for CAWSRQETQYF.

The V gene is TRBV6-6, the J gene TRBJ2-3; D gene uncertain. V dropped 6 bases and J dropped 4 bases, with 11 bases sitting between them. Germline V lookup: CDR1 MNHNY, CDR2 SVGAGI (reference sequence). This CDR3 spans 13 amino acids. The CDR3 DNA follows: TGTGCCAGCAGCCACGGGTCCGCAGATACGCAGTATTTT. Amino acids: CASSHGSADTQYF.

This chain joins TRBV24-1 and TRBJ1-1; D is undetermined. There are 13 residues in the CDR3. Looked up from germline, CDR1 is KGHDR and CDR2 is SFDVKD. The V and J ends lost 3 bases and 4 bases respectively, with 8 bases between them. The CDR3 sequence is CATSDGRRTEAFF. The CDR3 nucleotides read TGTGCCACCAGTGATGGCAGACGCACTGAAGCTTTCTTT.

The gene calls are TRBV20-1 and TRBJ2-7; D perhaps matches TRBD1 (5 bases). Between the trimmed V and J ends, which lost 5 bases and 4 bases, there was a span of 15 bases. The germline CDR1 and CDR2 sequences are DFQATT and SNEGSKA (reference sequence). This CDR3 comprises 13 residues. The CDR3 spells CSAPHRSNYEQYF. The CDR3 nucleotides read TGCAGTGCTCCCCACAGGAGCAATTACGAGCAGTACTTC.

This chain uses TRBV7-3 with TRBJ2-1, with D perhaps matching TRBD1 (5 bases). The CDR3 length is 16 residues. The V gene lost 0 bases and the J gene lost 1 base, with 10 bases spanning the gap. Germline CDR1 SGHTA, CDR2 FQGTGA. Written as DNA, the CDR3 is TGTGCCAGCAGCTTAACAGTGGGGCCATCCTACAATGAGCAGTTCTTC. Its translation: CASSLTVGPSYNEQFF. Supplemented by reference TRBV7-3 and TRBJ2-1, the full variable domain reads GAGVSQTPSNKVTEKGKYVELRCDPISGHTALYWYRQSLGQGPEFLIYFQGTGAADDSGLPNDRFFAVRPEGSVSTLKIQRTERGDSAVYLCASSLTVGPSYNEQFFGPGTRLTVL.

This chain connects TRBV29-1 to TRBJ2-2; no definite D call. In germline, CDR1 is SQVTM, CDR2 ANQGSEA. V dropped 4 bases and J dropped 6 bases, with 9 bases sitting between them. This CDR3 region has 12 residues. CDR3 nucleotides: TGCAGCGTTGGCCCGCATGCCGGGGAGCTGTTTTTT. This sequence encodes CSVGPHAGELFF.

The genes are TRBV28 and TRBJ2-3, with TRBD1 matching 9 bases. The CDR3 has 16 amino acids. With 5 bases clipped from V and 3 bases from J, the junction kept 9 bases outside the gene matches. Germline V gene data show CDR1 as MDHEN and CDR2 as SYDVKM. DNA of the CDR3: TGTGCCAGCAGTCCCAATTACAGGGGGCGGACAGATACGCAGTATTTT. Amino acid sequence: CASSPNYRGRTDTQYF.

This clonotype was found many times. The chain links TRBV7-2 to TRBJ2-3, with D unresolved. There are 12 residues in the CDR3. The V end was cut by 3 bases, the J end by 7 bases, with 8 bases between. The germline V gene has CDR1 SGHTA and CDR2 FQGNSA. This chain's CDR3 is CASSFGVNTQYF. CDR3 in DNA: TGTGCCAGCAGCTTTGGCGTTAATACGCAGTATTTT.

The V and J genes are TRBV29-1 and TRBJ2-1; TRBD1 matches 7 bases. The CDR3 consists of 16 residues. CDR1 and CDR2 (germline): SQVTM, ANQGSEA. J was trimmed by 4 bases and V by 2 bases; bases with no gene match: 11. As DNA, the CDR3 is TGCAGCGTTGAAAGAAGATGGCGCAGGGGGTACAATGAGCAGTTCTTC. Encoded protein: CSVERRWRRGYNEQFF.

This clonotype was observed a few times. This rearrangement joins TRBV28 to TRBJ2-5; D call uncertain. The J call may not be correct, given that the DNA end is closer to TRBJ2-7. The CDR3 length is 13 residues. The V gene's germline CDR1 is MDHEN and CDR2 SYDVKM. The CDR3: CASSFGRYYEQYF. CDR3 bases: TGTGCCAGCAGTTTCGGTCGTTACTACGAGCAGTACTTC.

The chain employs TRBV6-2 or TRBV6-3 and TRBJ2-3, with D tentatively TRBD1 or TRBD2 (5 bases each). There are 18 residues in the CDR3. V lost 7 bases and J 4 bases, leaving 27 bases between the germline ends. Per the germline V gene, CDR1 is MNHEY and CDR2 is SVGEGT. CDR3 sequence: CASTPMIDSGRPADTQYF. CDR3 bases: TGTGCCAGCACCCCAATGATAGACTCGGGACGGCCCGCAGATACGCAGTATTTT.

The chain has TRBV4-1 and TRBJ2-5, with 9 bases that match TRBD2. V lost 0 bases to trimming and J lost 11 bases; unmatched junction nucleotides: 25. Germline CDR1 reads MGHRA; CDR2 reads YSYEKL. CDR3 length: 20 residues. Here the CDR3 reads CASSQDWWRGGSSSYNEQYF. The CDR3 DNA sequence: TGCGCCAGCAGCCAAGATTGGTGGCGGGGGGGTTCAAGCTCCTACAATGAGCAGTACTTC.

This clonotype was observed many times. The chain recombines TRBV6-6 with TRBJ2-1; 8 nucleotides agree with TRBD2. Trimming cost V 5 bases and J 6 bases; bases outside gene matches: 12. Germline CDR1 reads MNHNY; CDR2 reads SVGAGI (reference sequence). The CDR3 is 16 amino acids. CDR3 protein: CASSPALGLEVNEQFF. CDR3 DNA sequence: TGTGCCAGCAGTCCCGCCCTGGGACTAGAAGTCAATGAGCAGTTCTTC.

This clonotype was seen a few times. The chain combines TRBV4-3 with TRBJ1-3; possible D gene TRBD1, 5 bases. Germline CDR1 LGHNA, CDR2 YSLEER. Trimming pared 4 bases from V and 0 bases from J, leaving 25 bases between. The CDR3 covers 20 residues. The CDR3 coding sequence is TGCGCCAGCAGCCTCCACGGGACGGAGGGCAGAAAAATCTCTGGAAACACCATATATTTT. Its protein is CASSLHGTEGRKISGNTIYF.

This clonotype was seen more than once but under ten times. The chain is built from TRBV7-2 and TRBJ1-5; possibly TRBD1 for D (5 bases). Per germline, CDR1 SGHTA and CDR2 FQGNSA. The CDR3 has 15 amino acids. V gave up 1 base and J gave up 4 bases, with 11 bases separating them. CDR3 protein: CASSLESTENQPQHF. CDR3 in DNA: TGTGCCAGCAGCTTAGAATCGACAGAAAATCAGCCCCAGCATTTT. Filled out from reference TRBV7-2 and TRBJ1-5, the complete variable domain reads GAGVSQSPSNKVTEKGKDVELRCDPISGHTALYWYRQSLGQGLEFLIYFQGNSAPDKSGLPSDRFSAERTGGSVSTLTIQRTQQEDSAVYLCASSLESTENQPQHFGDGTRLSIL.

This clonotype has only a few counts. The V call is TRBV20-1, the J call TRBJ1-1, with a possible D match to TRBD1 (5 bases). Per the germline V gene, CDR1 is DFQATT and CDR2 is SNEGSKA (reference sequence). The ends were cut back, 5 bases at V and 2 bases at J, with 12 bases in the middle. The CDR3 is 13 residues long. This CDR3 is CSAPSRGNTEAFF. CDR3 bases: TGCAGTGCTCCCAGTAGGGGTAACACTGAAGCTTTCTTT.

This clonotype has just one count. The V gene is TRBV20-1, the J gene TRBJ2-1; possibly TRBD2 for D (7 bases). This CDR3 comprises 14 residues. V was cut by 3 bases and J by 4 bases, with 13 bases left in between. Looked up from germline, CDR1 is DFQATT and CDR2 is SNEGSKA (reference sequence). CDR3 amino acids: CSARGASGYNEQFF. The DNA of the CDR3 is TGCAGTGCTAGGGGGGCTAGCGGATACAATGAGCAGTTCTTC.

This clonotype has only a few counts. The J gene is TRBJ2-3, the V gene TRBV24-1; TRBD1 matches at 9 bases. Germline V gene lookup returns CDR1 KGHDR and CDR2 SFDVKD. J was trimmed by 3 bases and V by 4 bases; bases with no gene match: 4. The CDR3 is made up of 15 amino acids. CDR3 residues: CATSEGTGSTDTQYF. DNA of the CDR3: TGTGCCACCAGTGAGGGGACAGGGAGTACAGATACGCAGTATTTT.

At least ten counts were recorded for this clonotype. J is TRBJ2-7 and V is TRBV9; D ambiguous. The CDR3 contains 15 residues. V was trimmed by 0 bases and J by 2 bases, leaving 12 bases between them. CDR1 SGDLS and CDR2 YYNGEE come from the germline V gene. The CDR3 DNA reads as TGTGCCAGCAGCGTAGACGATTTGGGAACCTACGAGCAGTACTTC. Its translation: CASSVDDLGTYEQYF.

Many counts were recorded for this clonotype. The V gene is TRBV20-1, the J gene TRBJ1-5, with TRBD1 as a possible D gene (5 bases). The CDR3 extends over 15 amino acids. CDR1 and CDR2 from the germline V gene are DFQATT and SNEGSKA (reference sequence). Between the trimmed V and J ends, which lost 2 bases and 7 bases, there was a span of 18 bases. In nucleotides, the CDR3 is TGCAGTGCTAGACGTCGGGCAGGGATCGGACAGCCCCAGCATTTT. Translated, it gives CSARRRAGIGQPQHF.